This TCR beta chain was observed in a study of cytomegalovirus exposure and HLA in healthy donors. Turning to the study itself: Unique TCRs from HLA-typed donors, 80 million to 90 million of them, were held in an early data release. General study results and limits: The classifier was said to identify cytomegalovirus status with high specificity and sensitivity.

The study ran its PCR with 60 Vbeta and 13 Jbeta primers. The assay was immunoSEQ multiplex PCR, and TCRdb's table has in-frame clones only and misses some. This table has around 150,000 clones, around 79% appearing once. In the case of this clone: Its target is not known.

V lost 5 bases and J lost 0, with 11 bases in between. The CDR3 consists of 15 residues. Germline loops: CDR1 SEHNR, CDR2 FQNEAQ (reference sequence). This chain links TRBV7-9 with TRBJ1-3, with D unclear. Sequenced sample: PBMCs. The TCR originated in a middle-aged man in good health and CMV-seropositive. This chain's CDR3 is CASSPRGSSGNTIYF. CDR3 DNA sequence: TGTGCCAGCAGCCCCCGTGGGAGCTCTGGAAACACCATATATTTT.